This TCR beta chain was obtained from a study of T cells in Graves' hyperthyroidism and ophthalmopathy. Points from the study as a whole: With a median lead of 6.5 months before onset, the model predicted ophthalmopathy.

For the diagnoses, clinical symptoms, serum thyroxine and TRAb, thyroid ultrasound and orbital computed tomography were used. RNA transcripts provided the source from which TCR beta CDR3 regions were amplified. The TCR CDR3 first-round RT-PCR relied on the HTBI primer set. MiXCR, applied by TCRdb to the multiplex PCR reads, yields one record per CDR3 protein. The sample carries approximately 640,000 distinct CDR3 sequences, 15% to 20% recorded once. Ten or more counts support this clonotype. The antigen is unknown. The sequence was obtained from a man aged 45-65 years with Graves' hyperthyroidism. The specimen was blood.

For the CDR3, the DNA is TGTGCCAGCAGCGCCACAGGGAGGAATGGCTACACCTTC. Protein: CASSATGRNGYTF. The chain carries TRBV7-9 and TRBJ1-2; D perhaps matches TRBD1 (6 bases). V shed 5 bases and J shed 6 bases, with 13 bases lying between them. CDR1 and CDR2 (germline): SEHNR, FQNEAQ (reference sequence). The CDR3 has 13 amino acids.